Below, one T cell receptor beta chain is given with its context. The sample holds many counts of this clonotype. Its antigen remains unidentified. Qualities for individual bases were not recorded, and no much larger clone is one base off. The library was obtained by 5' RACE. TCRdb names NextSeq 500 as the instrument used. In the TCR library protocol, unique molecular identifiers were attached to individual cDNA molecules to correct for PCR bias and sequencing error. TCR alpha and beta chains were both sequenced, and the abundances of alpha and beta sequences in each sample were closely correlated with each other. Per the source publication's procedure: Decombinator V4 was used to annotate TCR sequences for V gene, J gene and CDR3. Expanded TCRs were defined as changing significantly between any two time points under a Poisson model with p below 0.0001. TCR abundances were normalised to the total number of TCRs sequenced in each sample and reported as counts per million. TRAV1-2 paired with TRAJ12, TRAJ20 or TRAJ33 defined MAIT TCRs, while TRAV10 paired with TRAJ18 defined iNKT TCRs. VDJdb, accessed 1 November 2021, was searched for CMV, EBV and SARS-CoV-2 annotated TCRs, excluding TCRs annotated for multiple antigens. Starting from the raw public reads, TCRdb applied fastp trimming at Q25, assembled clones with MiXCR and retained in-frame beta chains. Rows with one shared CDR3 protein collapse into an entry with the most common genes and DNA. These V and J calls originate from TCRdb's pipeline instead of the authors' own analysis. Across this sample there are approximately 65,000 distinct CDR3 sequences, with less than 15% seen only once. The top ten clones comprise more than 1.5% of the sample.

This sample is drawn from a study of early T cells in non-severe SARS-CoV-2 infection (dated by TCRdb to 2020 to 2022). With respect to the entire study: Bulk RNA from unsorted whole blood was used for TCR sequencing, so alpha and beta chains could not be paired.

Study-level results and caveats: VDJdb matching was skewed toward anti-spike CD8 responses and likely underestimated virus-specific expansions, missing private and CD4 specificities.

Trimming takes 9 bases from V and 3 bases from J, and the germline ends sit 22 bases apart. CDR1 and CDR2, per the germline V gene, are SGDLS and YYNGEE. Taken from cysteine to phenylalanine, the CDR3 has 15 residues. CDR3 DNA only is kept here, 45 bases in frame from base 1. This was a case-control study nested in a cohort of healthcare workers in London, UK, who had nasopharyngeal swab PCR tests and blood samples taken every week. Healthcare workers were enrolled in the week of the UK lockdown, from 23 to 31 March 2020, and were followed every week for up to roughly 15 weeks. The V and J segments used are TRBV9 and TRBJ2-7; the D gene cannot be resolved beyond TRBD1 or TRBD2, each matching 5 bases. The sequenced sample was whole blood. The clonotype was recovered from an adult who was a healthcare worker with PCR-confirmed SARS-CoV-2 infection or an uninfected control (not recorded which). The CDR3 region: CAMFNHGTANYEQYF. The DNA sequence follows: TGTGCCATGTTTAACCACGGGACGGCTAACTACGAGCAGTACTTC.